The 3 T cell receptor beta chains in this list originate from one sample, sequenced in a study of blood T cell repertoires in COVID-19. Sequencing was performed with immunoSEQ multiplex PCR; in TCRdb, only in-frame clones are kept and a portion is missing. The repertoire holds about 140,000 clones, with over 60% as singletons. Source material: peripheral blood. These receptors came from a woman older than 75 with active or convalescent COVID-19.

The CDR3 spells CASSQEVAGGHRTDTQYF. The CDR3 DNA reads as TGCGCCAGCAGCCAAGAGGTAGCGGGGGGACATCGCACAGATACGCAGTATTTT. The chain is built from TRBV4-1 and TRBJ2-3; 10 bases are a match to TRBD2. The CDR3 loop spans 18 amino acids. CDR1 MGHRA and CDR2 YSYEKL come from the germline V gene. V trimming: 0 bases; J trimming: 1 base; junction bases outside the gene matches: 7.

The J gene is TRBJ1-2, the V gene TRBV28; TRBD1 matches at 8 bases. This CDR3 has 14 amino acids. Germline lookup yields CDR1 MDHEN and CDR2 SYDVKM. V trimming: 6 bases; J trimming: 4 bases; junction bases outside the gene matches: 7. As DNA, the CDR3 is TGTGCCAGCAGCGTGGACAGGGCTTTCTATGGCTACACCTTC. Translation gives CASSVDRAFYGYTF.

This clone came up a few times. V gene TRBV6-5 combines with J gene TRBJ1-6, with D perhaps matching TRBD1 (5 bases). CDR1 is MNHEY and CDR2 is SVGAGI in the germline V gene. The length of the CDR3 is 15 residues. The V and J ends lost 6 bases and 10 bases respectively, with 19 bases between them. CDR3 coding DNA: TGTGCCAGCAGCATAGAAGGGTCTAGGGGATCACCCCTCCACTTT. It specifies CASSIEGSRGSPLHF.